Following are 31 T cell receptor beta chains from one sample sequenced in a study of beta chain features in type 1 diabetes. Expressed TCRB transcripts were sequenced, since all the RNA that had been isolated was reverse transcribed. TCRdb's copy holds only in-frame clones and misses some; the assay was immunoSEQ multiplex PCR. This table has 300,000 to 400,000 clones, 6.5% to 10% appearing once. Sequenced sample: central memory CD4+ T cells from blood. The receptors derive from a woman under 30 in good health.

This clone was counted between two and nine times. In DNA, the CDR3 is TGTGCCAGCAGCTTGGCTGGGGATTTGGGAAACATTCAGTACTTC. This translates into CASSLAGDLGNIQYF. V usage is TRBV5-4 and J usage is TRBJ2-4, with no clear D. The germline V gene encodes CDR1 SGHNT and CDR2 YYREEE (reference sequence). The V and J ends lost 0 bases and 6 bases respectively, with 13 bases between them. The CDR3 length is 15 residues.

The chain couples TRBV15 to TRBJ2-1, with 7 bases identical to TRBD2. Germline loops: CDR1 LNHNV, CDR2 YYDKDF (reference sequence). Germline trimming cut 5 bases from V and 10 bases from J; bases unmatched to any gene: 14. The CDR3 covers 15 residues. This CDR3 reads CATSSRTSSGDEQFF. The CDR3 nucleotides read TGTGCCACCAGCTCCCGAACGTCTAGCGGAGACGAGCAGTTCTTC.

This clone was observed a handful of times. V usage is TRBV9 and J usage is TRBJ2-7; D gene uncertain. V was shortened by 0 bases and J by 2 bases, with 9 bases between the two germline ends. From germline, CDR1 is SGDLS and CDR2 YYNGEE. The CDR3 is made up of 14 amino acids. The CDR3: CASSVEVGPYEQYF. For the CDR3, the DNA is TGTGCCAGCAGCGTAGAGGTAGGCCCCTACGAGCAGTACTTC.

In DNA form, the CDR3 reads TGTGCCAGCGCCCTTGGTAGCGGGAGTGATGAGCAGTTCTTC. Translated, it gives CASALGSGSDEQFF. The rearrangement joins TRBV7-3 to TRBJ2-1, with TRBD2 matching over 9 bases. Germline-derived CDR1 and CDR2 are SGHTA and FQGTGA. CDR3 length equals 14 residues. V lost 8 bases, J lost 8 bases, and 10 bases stayed unmatched.

This clone has a handful of counts. CDR3 DNA: TGTGCCAGCAGCTTGGCTGTTCGTGTAGAGGGCTACACCTTC. Its protein product is CASSLAVRVEGYTF. The chain couples TRBV5-5 to TRBJ1-2, with D unresolved. Trimming shortened V by 0 bases and J by 8 bases, and 14 bases separated the two germline ends. Germline V gives CDR1 SGHKS, CDR2 YYEKEE (reference sequence). CDR3 size: 14 residues.

The chain links TRBV18 to TRBJ1-5; no clear D gene. V was shortened by 3 bases and J by 6 bases, with 9 bases between the two germline ends. The germline CDR1 and CDR2 sequences are KGHSH and LQKENI. This CDR3 has 13 residues. The CDR3, as DNA: TGTGCCAGCTCACCGAGGGATTTTCAGCCCCAGCATTTT. This translates into CASSPRDFQPQHF.

The chain joins TRBV18 to TRBJ2-2, with D perhaps TRBD1 (5 bases). Trimming removed 4 bases at V and 0 bases at J, with 6 bases between. Germline CDR1 KGHSH, CDR2 LQKENI. CDR3 length: 14 amino acids. In DNA, the CDR3 is TGTGCCAGCTCACTACAGGCGAACACCGGGGAGCTGTTTTTT. Translating gives CASSLQANTGELFF.

This clone showed up many times. CDR3: CASSWGRGQPQHF. The CDR3 bases are TGTGCCAGCAGCTGGGGGCGGGGGCAGCCCCAGCATTTT. This sequence joins TRBV28 and TRBJ1-5, with D possibly matching TRBD1 (6 bases). V was trimmed by 6 bases and J by 7 bases, leaving 13 bases between them. This CDR3 has 13 residues. Germline V gene data show CDR1 as MDHEN and CDR2 as SYDVKM. Drawing the rest from reference TRBV28 and TRBJ1-5, the complete variable domain is DVKVTQSSRYLVKRTGEKVFLECVQDMDHENMFWYRQDPGLGLRLIYFSYDVKMKEKGDIPEGYSVSREKKERFSLILESASTNQTSMYLCASSWGRGQPQHFGDGTRLSIL.

In this sample, this clone turned up many times. This chain joins TRBV10-3 and TRBJ2-7, with TRBD1 matching over 8 bases. The CDR3 spans 15 residues. The germline V gene has CDR1 ENHRY and CDR2 SYGVKD. The CDR3 bases are TGTGTCGCACGGAAGGACAGGGAGAGGTTCGACGAGCAGTACTTC. It encodes CVARKDRERFDEQYF.

The chain recombines TRBV2 with TRBJ2-3; 8 bases agree with TRBD1. This CDR3 has 15 residues. Germline CDR1 and CDR2: SNHLY and FYNNEI. After removal of 5 bases from V and 7 bases from J, the junction contained 11 bases not matched to a gene. CDR3 in amino acids: CASSLGQGPLNTQYF. The CDR3 nucleotides are TGTGCCAGCAGTCTAGGACAGGGCCCCCTAAATACGCAGTATTTT.

The chain employs TRBV11-2 and TRBJ2-7; D not resolved. The CDR3 runs 15 residues. V was clipped by 3 bases and J by 2 bases, with 14 bases between them. Per the germline V gene, CDR1 is SGHAT and CDR2 is FQNNGV. In DNA, the CDR3 is TGTGCCAGCAGCTTTTCCCCATCCGATGCCTACGAGCAGTACTTC. Protein sequence: CASSFSPSDAYEQYF.

CDR3 in DNA: TGCAGCGTTCAGGAGTCTGGAAACACCATATATTTT. As protein: CSVQESGNTIYF. The J gene is TRBJ1-3, the V gene TRBV29-1; D not certain. Deletions cut 5 bases from V and 1 base from J, with 6 bases between. The CDR3 totals 12 residues. Looked up from germline, CDR1 is SQVTM and CDR2 is ANQGSEA.

The chain is built from TRBV2 and TRBJ2-2, with no clear D. This CDR3 spans 15 amino acids. Per germline, CDR1 SNHLY and CDR2 FYNNEI. Trimming cost V 2 bases and J 0 bases, with 7 bases left between them. This CDR3 is CASSESQSNTGELFF. The CDR3 DNA is TGTGCCAGCAGTGAATCCCAATCGAACACCGGGGAGCTGTTTTTT.

V is TRBV18 and J is TRBJ2-7; 10 bases are shared with TRBD1. V shed 2 bases and J 7 bases; nucleotides not matched to a gene: 8. This CDR3 has 15 amino acids. The V gene's germline CDR1 is KGHSH and CDR2 LQKENI. CDR3 amino acids: CASSPTGTGAGEQYF. For the CDR3, the DNA is TGTGCCAGCTCACCAACCGGGACAGGGGCGGGGGAGCAGTACTTC.

In its sample, this clone was seen many times. This rearrangement joins TRBV4-2 to TRBJ2-3; D is possibly TRBD1 (6 bases). CDR1 and CDR2 (germline): LGHNA, YNFKEQ. Trimming removed 1 base from V and 0 bases from J, with 14 bases in between. The CDR3 totals 17 residues. CDR3 sequence: CASSQGGHRQSTDTQYF. CDR3 nucleotide sequence: TGTGCCAGCAGCCAAGGGGGACACCGACAAAGCACAGATACGCAGTATTTT.

This clone came up a few times. CDR3 loop: CASTRAGANVLTF. Written as DNA, the CDR3 is TGTGCCAGCACCCGAGCTGGGGCCAACGTCCTGACTTTC. This chain links TRBV28 with TRBJ2-6; D not resolved. From germline, CDR1 is MDHEN and CDR2 SYDVKM. The CDR3 consists of 13 residues. The germline V and J ends were trimmed by 7 bases and 2 bases, with 6 bases remaining between them.

This clone was observed a handful of times. This rearrangement joins TRBV7-8 to TRBJ2-2; 8 bases agree with TRBD1. CDR1 is SGHVS and CDR2 is FQNEAQ in the germline V gene. The junction had 9 bases not matched to a gene; V was cut back by 7 bases and J by 5 bases. This CDR3 region has 15 residues. The CDR3 loop is CASNRLQGATGELFF. CDR3 DNA sequence: TGTGCCAGCAACCGGTTGCAGGGGGCAACCGGGGAGCTGTTTTTT.

This clone was observed a handful of times. This chain joins TRBV7-4 and TRBJ2-5, with TRBD2 identical over 7 bases. Germline V CDR1 and CDR2: SGHVT, SQSDAQ. CDR3 length equals 14 residues. V lost 6 bases to trimming and J lost 3 bases; unmatched junction nucleotides: 7. In DNA form, the CDR3 reads TGTGCCAGCAGGCGGGAGCCGGATGAAGAGACCCAGTACTTC. Amino acids: CASRREPDEETQYF.

This clone has more than one count but fewer than ten. The chain is built from TRBV5-1 and TRBJ2-3; TRBD2 matches at 11 bases. Germline CDR1 is SGHRS and CDR2 is YFSETQ. The V segment lost 4 bases and the J segment 3 bases; nucleotides outside the gene matches: 7. The CDR3 contains 16 residues. The DNA for the CDR3 is TGCGCCAGCAGCGAACTAGCGGGAGAGGGTACAGATACGCAGTATTTT. Translating gives CASSELAGEGTDTQYF.

This clone showed up just a few times. The V call is TRBV1, the J call TRBJ1-5. TRBV1 constitutes a pseudogene. The CDR3 spans 18 residues. The CDR3 coding sequence is TGCACCAGCAGCCAGCCCCGGAGGGGTGATCTTAGCAATCAGCCCCAGCATTTT. Encoded protein: CTSSQPRRGDLSNQPQHF.

The chain links TRBV11-3 to TRBJ2-2; 8 bases fit TRBD1. The CDR3 length is 13 residues. V lost 1 base, J lost 8 bases, and 0 bases stayed unmatched. Looked up from germline, CDR1 is SGHNT and CDR2 is YENEEA. The chain's CDR3 is CASSLGQGGELFF. The CDR3 nucleotides are TGTGCCAGCAGCTTAGGACAGGGGGGGGAGCTGTTTTTT. Using reference TRBV11-3 and TRBJ2-2 for the parts outside the CDR3, the full variable domain is EAGVVQSPRYKIIEKKQPVAFWCNPISGHNTLYWYLQNLGQGPELLIRYENEEAVDDSQLPKDRFSAERLKGVDSTLKIQPAELGDSAVYLCASSLGQGGELFFGEGSRLTVL.

This clone has a handful of counts. This chain links TRBV27 with TRBJ2-1; 11 bases agree with TRBD2. Germline CDR1 reads MNHEY; CDR2 reads SMNVEV (reference sequence). The CDR3 has 14 residues. V was clipped by 6 bases and J by 12 bases; unmatched bases: 10. In DNA form, the CDR3 reads TGTGCCAGCAGCCTAATTAGCGGGAGGGCCGGGCAGTTCTTC. Its translation is CASSLISGRAGQFF.

This clone was seen a handful of times. This chain connects TRBV12-5 to TRBJ2-1, with 11 bases that match TRBD2. Germline CDR1 and CDR2: LGHNT and FRNRAP. V gave up 6 bases and J gave up 1 base; unmatched junction bases: 5. This CDR3 has 16 amino acids. Here the CDR3 DNA reads TGTGCTAGTGGGAACGGACTAGCGGGTTCCTACAATGAGCAGTTCTTC. The encoded protein is CASGNGLAGSYNEQFF.

This clone was detected only a few times. V gene TRBV18 combines with J gene TRBJ1-2, with 9 bases that match TRBD1. The germline V gene encodes CDR1 KGHSH and CDR2 LQKENI. There are 15 residues in the CDR3. V was clipped by 3 bases and J by 6 bases; unmatched bases: 8. The CDR3 DNA is TGTGCCAGCTCACCGTTCCCGGGACAGGGAAATGGCTACACCTTC. Amino acids: CASSPFPGQGNGYTF. The full variable domain, with the rest looked up from reference TRBV18 and TRBJ1-2, is NAGVMQNPRHLVRRRGQEARLRCSPMKGHSHVYWYRQLPEEGLKFMVYLQKENIIDESGMPKERFSAEFPKEGPSILRIQQVVRGDSAAYFCASSPFPGQGNGYTFGSGTRLTVV.

V is TRBV19 and J is TRBJ2-5; the match to TRBD1 covers 7 bases. V shed 1 base, J shed 3 bases, and the junction held 11 bases outside the gene matches. The CDR3 has 17 residues. From germline, CDR1 is LNHDA and CDR2 SQIVND (reference sequence). This CDR3 reads CASSIGQGVLGEETQYF. In DNA form, the CDR3 reads TGTGCCAGTAGTATAGGGCAGGGGGTACTCGGGGAAGAGACCCAGTACTTC. The full variable domain, rest sourced from reference TRBV19 and TRBJ2-5, is DGGITQSPKYLFRKEGQNVTLSCEQNLNHDAMYWYRQDPGQGLRLIYYSQIVNDFQKGDIAEGYSVSREKKESFPLTVTSAQKNPTAFYLCASSIGQGVLGEETQYFGPGTRLLVL.

The CDR3 nucleotides read TGTGCCAGCAGCTTGTTGACAGGGAGACAAGAGACCCAGTACTTC. Translating it yields CASSLLTGRQETQYF. The chain has TRBV7-2 and TRBJ2-5; TRBD1 matches 7 bases. The CDR3 is 15 residues long. Germline V CDR1 and CDR2: SGHTA, FQGNSA. The J segment lost 2 bases and the V segment lost 3 bases, leaving 6 bases of the junction unmatched.

The chain has TRBV18 and TRBJ2-7, with D perhaps TRBD1 (7 bases). Germline CDR1 and CDR2: KGHSH and LQKENI. The CDR3 has 14 amino acids. Trimming pared 4 bases from V and 6 bases from J, leaving 16 bases between. The CDR3 region is CASSHTGEAREQYF. The CDR3 region has the DNA TGTGCCAGCTCACACACAGGGGAGGCTCGCGAGCAGTACTTC.

This clone was seen a few times. The chain uses TRBV10-3 and TRBJ1-6, with D perhaps TRBD1 (5 bases). V lost 6 bases to trimming and J lost 10 bases, with 16 bases between them. CDR3 size: 14 residues. Per the germline V gene, CDR1 is ENHRY and CDR2 is SYGVKD. DNA for the CDR3: TGTGCCATCAGGGCGACAGCGGCGAACTCACCCCTCCACTTT. Its protein is CAIRATAANSPLHF.

This clone was found a few times. This chain connects TRBV25-1 to TRBJ1-3; D is unresolved. V was clipped by 3 bases and J by 0 bases, with 3 bases between them. Germline loops: CDR1 MGHDK, CDR2 SYGVNS. The CDR3 extends over 13 amino acids. CDR3 DNA: TGTGCCAGCAGTGAGATCTCTGGAAACACCATATATTTT. Protein sequence: CASSEISGNTIYF.

A few counts support this clone. V usage is TRBV29-1 and J usage is TRBJ2-7; 9 nucleotides line up with TRBD1. J gave up 5 bases and V 7 bases, and 3 bases lay outside the gene matches. This CDR3 has 11 amino acids. CDR1 is SQVTM, CDR2 ANQGSEA, per germline. CDR3 protein: CSAGQGNEQYF. The CDR3 bases are TGCAGCGCCGGACAGGGGAACGAGCAGTACTTC.

The rearrangement uses TRBV5-1 and TRBJ2-1; 13 bases agree with TRBD2. J lost 16 bases, V lost 4 bases, and 8 bases had no gene match. The CDR3 totals 13 residues. Germline CDR1 is SGHRS and CDR2 is YFSETQ. CDR3 sequence: CASSPGTSGTGFF. CDR3 bases: TGCGCCAGCAGCCCCGGGACTAGCGGGACAGGCTTCTTC.